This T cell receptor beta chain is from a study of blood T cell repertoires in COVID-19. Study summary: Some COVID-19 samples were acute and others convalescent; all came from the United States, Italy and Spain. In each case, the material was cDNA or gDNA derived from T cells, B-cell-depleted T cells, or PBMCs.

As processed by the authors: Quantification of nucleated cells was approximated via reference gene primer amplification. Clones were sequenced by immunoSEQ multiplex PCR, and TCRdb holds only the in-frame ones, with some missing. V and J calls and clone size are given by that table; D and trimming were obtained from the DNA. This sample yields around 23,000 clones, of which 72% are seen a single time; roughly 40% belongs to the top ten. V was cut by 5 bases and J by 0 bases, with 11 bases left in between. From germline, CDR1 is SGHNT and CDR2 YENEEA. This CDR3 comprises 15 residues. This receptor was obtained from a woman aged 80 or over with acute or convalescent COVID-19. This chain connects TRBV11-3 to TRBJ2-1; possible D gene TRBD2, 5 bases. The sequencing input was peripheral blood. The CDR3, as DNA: TGTGCCAGCAGCCCTCAAGGGAGCTCCTACAATGAGCAGTTCTTC. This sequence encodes CASSPQGSSYNEQFF.